There are a few counts of the clone carrying this TCR beta chain. Its target is not known. Germline V gives CDR1 MNHEY, CDR2 SVGAGI. Trimming removed 4 bases from V and 5 bases from J, with 14 bases in between. The CDR3 is 15 amino acids. This specimen comes from a study of T-cell memory formation after mild COVID-19. Whole-study context: TCR clusters were mostly donor specific.

TCRdb processed the 5' RACE reads anew with MiXCR; each CDR3 protein has one entry. In the table there are around 80,000 distinct CDR3 sequences, around 13% of which are singletons. Study results and limitations: Most CD4+ clones that shrank were in CM and EM, while CD8+ ones turned up in EMRA. Some clones that responded turned up in pre-infection memory, which suggests that cross-reactive memory joined in. From day 15 to 85, contracting clones were balanced between CD4 and CD8, whereas later expanders leaned toward CD4+.

This sequence was found in an adult woman who had mild COVID-19 (a few samples of this study predate the infection). Cell type and time point are not known. The genes are TRBV6-5 and TRBJ1-4; D may be TRBD1 (5 bases). Sequenced material: PBMCs or a T cell subset sorted from them (not recorded which). CDR3 sequence (DNA): TGTGCCAGCAGTTTTCTGGGGCCGGGGAATGAAAAACTGTTTTTT. Protein product: CASSFLGPGNEKLFF.